The 28 T cell receptor beta chains presented below share a single source sample, sequenced in a study of cytomegalovirus exposure and HLA in healthy donors. This PCR relied on a set of 60 Vbeta primers and 13 Jbeta primers. Profiling relied on immunoSEQ multiplex PCR, and the TCRdb table lists in-frame clones only, not all of them. The sample yields approximately 190,000 clones, around 84% seen once. The sequenced sample was PBMCs. The receptors were gathered from a young woman in good health and CMV-seronegative.

For the CDR3, the DNA is TGTGCCAGCAGTTACTCCGGCACGGGAGTCTACGAGCAGTACGTC. Its translation is CASSYSGTGVYEQYV. The rearrangement uses TRBV6-5 and TRBJ2-7; TRBD2 might be the D (6 bases). The CDR3 runs to 15 residues. Germline V CDR1 and CDR2: MNHEY, SVGAGI. With 0 bases removed from V and 3 bases from J, the gap between germline ends came to 12 bases.

This clone has a single count. This rearrangement joins TRBV7-2 to TRBJ1-3; D not resolved. The germline V gene has CDR1 SGHTA and CDR2 FQGNSA. Trimming took off 5 bases at V and 0 bases at J, with 17 bases between the two ends. The CDR3 spans 17 residues. CDR3 region: CASSPIGYASSGNTIYF. The CDR3 coding sequence is TGTGCCAGCAGCCCCATCGGGTATGCGAGCTCTGGAAACACCATATATTTT.

This clone was seen once. The gene calls are TRBV27 and TRBJ2-3, with 8 bases identical to TRBD2. Trimming cost V 5 bases and J 2 bases; bases outside gene matches: 12. The CDR3 is made up of 17 amino acids. Per the germline V gene, CDR1 is MNHEY and CDR2 is SMNVEV (reference sequence). The CDR3 DNA sequence: TGTGCCAGCAGTCCCATTAAGGTAGCGGGAACCACAGATACGCAGTATTTT. This gives the protein CASSPIKVAGTTDTQYF.

The chain links TRBV21-1 to TRBJ2-2; no check of the table's D call, TRBD2, against the DNA was made. TRBV21-1 is marked as a pseudogene. The CDR3 sequence is 17 residues long. The DNA of the CDR3 is TGTGCCAGCTATGGCGGGAGGACCCGACAGGGCACCGGGGAGCTGTTTTTT. Translation gives CASYGGRTRQGTGELFF.

The chain employs TRBV7-9 and TRBJ2-1; TRBD2 matches at 9 bases. V lost 2 bases and J lost 2; bases outside the gene matches: 4. CDR3 length: 16 amino acids. Germline V gene data show CDR1 as SEHNR and CDR2 as FQNEAQ (reference sequence). The CDR3 spells CASSLLSSGAYNEQFF. In nucleotides, the CDR3 is TGTGCCAGCAGCTTACTGTCTAGCGGGGCCTACAATGAGCAGTTCTTC.

This rearrangement joins TRBV19 to TRBJ1-5; 8 bases map to TRBD1. Germline trimming cut 7 bases from V and 2 bases from J; bases unmatched to any gene: 7. This CDR3 has 15 residues. The germline V gene encodes CDR1 LNHDA and CDR2 SQIVND (reference sequence). CDR3 DNA sequence: TGTGCCAGTAACTTACAGGGGGTCGGCAATCAGCCCCAGCATTTT. Encoded protein: CASNLQGVGNQPQHF.

This chain connects TRBV28 to TRBJ1-2; D gene uncertain. Looked up from germline, CDR1 is MDHEN and CDR2 is SYDVKM. CDR3 size: 15 residues. V was trimmed by 3 bases and J by 4 bases, leaving 15 bases between them. CDR3 bases: TGTGCCAGCAGTTTTAAATTGGGCAGCGGCTATGGCTACACCTTC. The encoded protein is CASSFKLGSGYGYTF.

The gene calls are TRBV6-5 and TRBJ2-5; a possible D gene is TRBD2 (6 bases). CDR3 length: 11 amino acids. Germline CDR1 MNHEY, CDR2 SVGAGI. V was cut by 10 bases and J by 10 bases, with 16 bases left in between. For the CDR3, the DNA is TGTGCCACCACCGGGGGTCGAGTCCAGTACTTC. This translates into CATTGGRVQYF.

Only a few counts were recorded for this clone. The chain carries TRBV4-3 and TRBJ2-3, with a possible D match to TRBD2 (6 bases). Between the trimmed V and J ends, which lost 0 bases and 1 base, there was a span of 14 bases. The length of the CDR3 is 17 residues. The germline V gene has CDR1 LGHNA and CDR2 YSLEER. The CDR3 coding sequence is TGCGCCAGCAGCCAAGATCTGTTAGCGGCCGGCACAGATACGCAGTATTTT. Translation: CASSQDLLAAGTDTQYF.

In the case of this clone: Germline is not matched at one junction end, which may reflect a read error. This chain uses TRBV7-9 with TRBJ2-1; 10 bases agree with TRBD2. CDR1 SEHNR and CDR2 FQNEAQ come from the germline V gene (reference sequence). The CDR3 contains 17 residues. The CDR3 DNA follows: TGTTCCAGCAGCTTTGGAGCGGGAGGGGTCCTGGACAATGAGCAGTTCTTC. This sequence encodes CSSSFGAGGVLDNEQFF.

The chain is built from TRBV7-9 and TRBJ1-2; 9 positions match TRBD1. J gave up 7 bases and V 1 base, and 7 bases lay outside the gene matches. In germline, CDR1 is SEHNR, CDR2 FQNEAQ (reference sequence). The CDR3 runs to 15 residues. The CDR3: CASSLGRGQGTGYTF. The CDR3 DNA reads as TGTGCCAGCAGCTTAGGCCGGGGACAGGGAACTGGCTACACCTTC.

The V and J genes are TRBV25-1 and TRBJ1-3, with a tentative D call TRBD1 (5 bases). The CDR3 totals 14 residues. The V end was cut by 6 bases, the J end by 1 base, with 10 bases between. The germline V gene has CDR1 MGHDK and CDR2 SYGVNS. In nucleotides, the CDR3 is TGTGCCAGCAGCCGCGACAGTTCTGGAAACACCATATATTTT. Encoded protein: CASSRDSSGNTIYF.

This clone was observed once. This chain connects TRBV4-1 to TRBJ2-7; 9 bases line up with TRBD2. CDR1 and CDR2 (germline): MGHRA, YSYEKL. The V segment lost 0 bases and the J segment 4 bases; nucleotides outside the gene matches: 4. The CDR3 length is 15 residues. The CDR3 loop is CASSQEWREGYEQYF. Written as DNA, the CDR3 is TGCGCCAGCAGCCAAGAATGGCGGGAGGGGTACGAGCAGTACTTC.

The CDR3 here is CASSPGTYTGELFF. CDR3 in DNA: TGCGCCAGCAGCCCCGGGACTTACACCGGGGAGCTGTTTTTT. The chain links TRBV4-3 to TRBJ2-2, with D possibly being TRBD2 (6 bases). This CDR3 has 14 residues. V was trimmed by 4 bases and J by 3 bases, leaving 9 bases between them. CDR1 LGHNA and CDR2 YSLEER come from the germline V gene.

The gene calls are TRBV4-2 and TRBJ2-7; 8 nucleotides match TRBD2. The CDR3 has 15 amino acids. CDR1 is LGHNA, CDR2 YNFKEQ, per germline. V lost 4 bases to trimming and J lost 2 bases; unmatched junction nucleotides: 7. CDR3 DNA sequence: TGTGCCAGCAGCCGAGATAGCGGGATCCCCTACGAGCAGTACTTC. Its protein product is CASSRDSGIPYEQYF.

In nucleotides, the CDR3 is TGTGCCAGCAGTTTTCCCAGATTCCTAGCGGGAGGCACAGATACGCAGTATTTT. Amino acids: CASSFPRFLAGGTDTQYF. The chain has TRBV28 and TRBJ2-3; 10 nucleotides line up with TRBD2. V was pared by 3 bases and J by 1 base, with 10 bases of the junction left unmatched. The CDR3 totals 18 residues. The germline V gene encodes CDR1 MDHEN and CDR2 SYDVKM. The entire variable domain, with the rest obtained from reference TRBV28 and TRBJ2-3, is as follows: DVKVTQSSRYLVKRTGEKVFLECVQDMDHENMFWYRQDPGLGLRLIYFSYDVKMKEKGDIPEGYSVSREKKERFSLILESASTNQTSMYLCASSFPRFLAGGTDTQYFGPGTRLTVL.

The chain links TRBV27 to TRBJ1-1; 9 bases map to TRBD1. V dropped 6 bases and J dropped 7; count of bases not matched to a gene: 15. Germline V lookup: CDR1 MNHEY, CDR2 SMNVEV (reference sequence). The CDR3 has 16 amino acids. The CDR3 is CASSHTPGQGRIEAFF. The CDR3 region has the DNA TGTGCCAGCAGCCATACGCCGGGACAGGGCAGGATTGAAGCTTTCTTT.

V usage is TRBV2 and J usage is TRBJ1-6, with D hard to call. The CDR3 loop spans 15 amino acids. The V end lost 6 bases, the J end lost 14 bases, and 23 bases lay between the germline ends. In germline, CDR1 is SNHLY, CDR2 FYNNEI. The CDR3 region has the DNA TGTGCCAGCAGCCCGGTTAGCTCCGGGGTGAGGACCCTCCACTTT. Its protein is CASSPVSSGVRTLHF.

This clone was recorded a few times. The chain joins TRBV6-1 to TRBJ2-5; D gene uncertain. V gave up 2 bases and J gave up 4 bases, with 2 bases separating them. This CDR3 spans 11 amino acids. Germline V CDR1 and CDR2: MNHNS, SASEGT. This CDR3 reads CASSELETQYF. For the CDR3, the DNA is TGTGCCAGCAGTGAACTAGAGACCCAGTACTTC.

The V and J genes are TRBV5-6 and TRBJ1-1; no firm D call. The V gene lost 0 bases and the J gene lost 4 bases, with 13 bases spanning the gap. Germline V gene lookup returns CDR1 SGHDT and CDR2 YYEEEE. This CDR3 contains 15 residues. The CDR3 reads CASSLVDLGGTEAFF. As DNA, the CDR3 is TGTGCCAGCAGCTTGGTTGATTTGGGAGGCACTGAAGCTTTCTTT.

This clone has a handful of counts. In nucleotides, the CDR3 is TGTGCCACCAGCGCGGGACAGGGGCGTGGCTACACCTTC. As protein: CATSAGQGRGYTF. The chain joins TRBV15 to TRBJ1-2; 10 bases agree with TRBD1. The CDR3 runs to 13 residues. Germline trimming cut 5 bases from V and 7 bases from J; bases unmatched to any gene: 4. CDR1 is LNHNV, CDR2 YYDKDF, per germline (reference sequence).

This clone was picked up one time. The J gene is TRBJ2-5, the V gene TRBV29-1, with TRBD2 matching over 10 bases. The end of the DNA is better explained by TRBJ2-7, so the J call may be wrong. The CDR3 has 13 residues. CDR1 and CDR2 from the germline V gene are SQVTM and ANQGSEA. Here the CDR3 DNA reads TGCAGCGTATCTAGCGGGAGCCCCTACGAGCAGTACTTC. This codes for CSVSSGSPYEQYF.

V gene TRBV18 combines with J gene TRBJ1-5; D unclear. V shed 3 bases and J shed 5 bases, with 8 bases lying between them. The germline gives CDR1 KGHSH, CDR2 LQKENI. This CDR3 spans 13 amino acids. The DNA of the CDR3 is TGTGCCAGCTCACCCCAGGAGGATCAGCCCCAGCATTTT. Its protein is CASSPQEDQPQHF.

The V and J genes are TRBV27 and TRBJ2-7; D is possibly TRBD1 (6 bases). The V end was cut by 4 bases, the J end by 12 bases, with 19 bases between. The germline gives CDR1 MNHEY, CDR2 SMNVEV (reference sequence). The CDR3 is made up of 13 amino acids. The CDR3 region is CASSYGGGCQRYF. CDR3 sequence (DNA): TGTGCCAGCAGTTATGGGGGCGGTTGTCAGCGGTACTTC.

The J gene is TRBJ2-3, the V gene TRBV4-1; 11 bases are shared with TRBD2. Unmatched junction bases numbered 5, after V lost 4 bases and J lost 5 bases. In germline, CDR1 is MGHRA, CDR2 YSYEKL. The CDR3 totals 15 residues. The CDR3 here is CASSPLAGGGDTQYF. The CDR3 DNA is TGCGCCAGCAGCCCATTAGCGGGAGGGGGAGATACGCAGTATTTT.

This rearrangement joins TRBV27 to TRBJ1-5, with 8 bases matching TRBD1. The V and J ends lost 4 bases and 1 base, in that order; junction bases with no gene match: 9. Germline V gives CDR1 MNHEY, CDR2 SMNVEV (reference sequence). This CDR3 has 17 residues. CDR3 DNA: TGTGCCAGCAGTTACGGGACAGGTCCTCTAAGCAATCAGCCCCAGCATTTT. The encoded protein is CASSYGTGPLSNQPQHF.

The genes are TRBV19 and TRBJ1-5; 9 positions agree with TRBD1. Germline assignment: CDR1 LNHDA and CDR2 SQIVND (reference sequence). The CDR3 is 17 amino acids. V dropped 9 bases and J dropped 4; count of bases not matched to a gene: 16. CDR3 region: CASHQRGQGRGNQPQHF. CDR3 DNA: TGTGCCAGCCACCAAAGAGGACAGGGGCGAGGGAATCAGCCCCAGCATTTT.

The gene calls are TRBV4-3 and TRBJ2-3, with D maybe TRBD2 (6 bases). Germline assignment: CDR1 LGHNA and CDR2 YSLEER. The length of the CDR3 is 16 residues. Trimming cost V 1 base and J 3 bases, with 14 bases left between them. DNA of the CDR3: TGCGCCAGCAGCCAAGGAATCGCGGGGTTGACAGATACGCAGTATTTT. Encoded protein: CASSQGIAGLTDTQYF.